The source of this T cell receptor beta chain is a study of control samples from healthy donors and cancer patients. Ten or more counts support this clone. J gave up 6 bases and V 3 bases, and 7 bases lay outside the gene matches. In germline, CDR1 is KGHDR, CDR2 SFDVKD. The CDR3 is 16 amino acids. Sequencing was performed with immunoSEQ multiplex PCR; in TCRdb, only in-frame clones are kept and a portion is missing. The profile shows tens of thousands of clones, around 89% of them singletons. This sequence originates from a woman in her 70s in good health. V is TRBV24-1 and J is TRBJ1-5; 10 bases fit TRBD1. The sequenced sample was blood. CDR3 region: CATSDGGQGRGQPQHF. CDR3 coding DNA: TGTGCCACCAGTGATGGGGGACAGGGGCGGGGTCAGCCCCAGCATTTT.